This T cell receptor (beta chain) was identified in a study of T cell responses to AZD1222 COVID-19 vaccine. About the study: Second doses at about 4 or about 12 weeks were pooled. Study conclusions and caveats: Possibly, clonal diversity was underestimated; donors were largely white British and included more females. Spike-spanning, vaccine-associated CD4 TCRs were dominant at 160-218 and 743-854.

This clone was observed once. Its antigen is still unknown. Per the germline V gene, CDR1 is SGHRS and CDR2 is YFSETQ. CDR3 size: 15 residues. V lost 4 bases, J lost 0 bases, and 11 bases lay in between. Sequenced by immunoSEQ multiplex PCR; TCRdb stores in-frame clones only, minus some. This table holds 170,000 or so clones, less than 95% found once. The source is an adult in good health. The chain combines TRBV5-1 with TRBJ1-3; D ambiguous. The material was peripheral blood, obtained on day 0 of AZD1222 vaccination. The CDR3 region has the DNA TGCGCCAGCAGCCCCTCCCGGGCCTCTGGAAACACCATATATTTT. Translated: CASSPSRASGNTIYF.